This entry concerns a single T cell receptor beta chain. The data were obtained in a study of shared clonotypes between healthy human individuals. V dropped 5 bases and J dropped 7; count of bases not matched to a gene: 10. This CDR3 comprises 15 residues. Germline V gene lookup returns CDR1 MRHNA and CDR2 SNTAGT. Measured with immunoSEQ multiplex PCR; TCRdb has only the in-frame clones, and not every one. The repertoire holds 2.3 million or so clones, with 85% to 95% as singletons. Sequencing was carried out using naive CD4+ T cells from PBMCs. This sample's subset: CD45RA+ positively selected. The sequence derives from a man younger than 35 in good health. Some clones in this sample may be carry-over from other donors' samples. The chain uses TRBV6-4 and TRBJ2-1, with 8 bases that match TRBD2. The DNA for the CDR3 is TGTGCCAGCAGTATTGGGCTGTTAGCGGGGAATGAGCAGTTCTTC. Translating it yields CASSIGLLAGNEQFF.